These 23 T cell receptor beta chains share one sample of origin, sequenced in a study of T cell repertoires in cytomegalovirus infection. TCRdb redid the calling of the reads with MiXCR, one entry per CDR3 protein. The sample includes approximately 700,000 distinct CDR3 sequences, less than 40% seen only once; the top ten take more than 2.5%. The sample consisted of PBMCs. The receptor set was obtained from a human donor in good health (CMV status not recorded). Some clones in this sample may be carry-over from other donors' samples.

This clonotype occurred a few times. This chain joins TRBV12-3 or TRBV12-4 and TRBJ2-3; 10 nucleotides match TRBD1. With V trimmed by 8 bases and J by 2 bases, 10 bases remained unmatched. This CDR3 is 16 amino acids long. CDR3 coding DNA: TGTGCCAGCCGGAGGGCCGGGACAGGGGCCACAGATACGCAGTATTTT. This translates into CASRRAGTGATDTQYF.

The J gene is TRBJ1-1, the V gene TRBV29-1, with D possibly matching TRBD1 (5 bases). The CDR3 contains 14 residues. The germline gives CDR1 SQVTM, CDR2 ANQGSEA. V gave up 4 bases and J gave up 0 bases, with 12 bases separating them. In nucleotides, the CDR3 is TGCAGCGTTGCCGGGGGGGGTCTGAACACTGAAGCTTTCTTT. Its protein product is CSVAGGGLNTEAFF. The entire variable domain, with the rest obtained from reference TRBV29-1 and TRBJ1-1, is as follows: SAVISQKPSRDICQRGTSLTIQCQVDSQVTMMFWYRQQPGQSLTLIATANQGSEATYESGFVIDKFPISRPNLTFSTLTVSNMSPEDSSIYLCSVAGGGLNTEAFFGQGTRLTVV.

In DNA form, the CDR3 reads TGCGCCAGCAGCCCCGACTTGACTAGCGGAAGCACAGATACGCAGTATTTT. Translating it yields CASSPDLTSGSTDTQYF. The chain carries TRBV4-1 and TRBJ2-3; 9 bases align to TRBD2. Germline loops: CDR1 MGHRA, CDR2 YSYEKL. This CDR3 comprises 17 residues. Germline trimming cut 4 bases from V and 0 bases from J; bases unmatched to any gene: 8.

V usage is TRBV15 and J usage is TRBJ1-2, with D maybe TRBD1 (5 bases). The CDR3 extends over 16 amino acids. The V gene lost 0 bases and the J gene lost 4 bases, with 15 bases spanning the gap. The germline gives CDR1 LNHNV, CDR2 YYDKDF (reference sequence). DNA of the CDR3: TGTGCCACCAGCAGAGAACCGACAGTGCGGGGCTATGGCTACACCTTC. Encoded protein: CATSREPTVRGYGYTF.

This clonotype was counted a few times. The CDR3 DNA reads as TGTGCCAGCAGCTACCGCAGGGGGCCAGAGACCCAGTACTTC. This codes for CASSYRRGPETQYF. This sequence joins TRBV7-2 and TRBJ2-5, with 8 positions matching TRBD1. Germline trimming cut 4 bases from V and 4 bases from J; bases unmatched to any gene: 5. The CDR3 runs to 14 residues. The germline CDR1 and CDR2 sequences are SGHTA and FQGNSA.

The V and J genes are TRBV28 and TRBJ2-7; TRBD1 is a possible D gene (5 bases). CDR1 and CDR2 (germline): MDHEN, SYDVKM. V was shortened by 6 bases and J by 7 bases, with 19 bases between the two germline ends. The CDR3 length is 14 residues. The CDR3 DNA sequence: TGTGCCAGCAGGCGCCCCGACAGTCCCGGGGAGCAGTACTTC. This sequence encodes CASRRPDSPGEQYF.

This clonotype was counted a single time. The chain carries TRBV19 and TRBJ2-7, with D tentatively TRBD1 or TRBD2 (6 bases each). This CDR3 contains 13 residues. Germline CDR1 is LNHDA and CDR2 is SQIVND (reference sequence). V was trimmed by 8 bases and J by 3 bases, leaving 14 bases between them. CDR3 amino acids: CASAGTQLYEQYF. In nucleotides, the CDR3 is TGTGCCAGTGCGGGGACACAACTCTACGAGCAGTACTTC. Complete variable domain (other parts from reference TRBV19 and TRBJ2-7): DGGITQSPKYLFRKEGQNVTLSCEQNLNHDAMYWYRQDPGQGLRLIYYSQIVNDFQKGDIAEGYSVSREKKESFPLTVTSAQKNPTAFYLCASAGTQLYEQYFGPGTRLTVT.

The chain uses TRBV4-1 and TRBJ1-6; no clear D gene. Trimming cost V 5 bases and J 0 bases, with 11 bases left between them. Germline-derived CDR1 and CDR2 are MGHRA and YSYEKL. The CDR3 is made up of 16 amino acids. CDR3 DNA: TGCGCCAGCAGCAACGTGGGAAGCTCCTATAATTCACCCCTCCACTTT. This sequence encodes CASSNVGSSYNSPLHF.

The gene calls are TRBV5-6 and TRBJ2-7; D possibly corresponds to TRBD2 (6 bases). Trimming removed 4 bases from V and 5 bases from J, with 10 bases in between. This CDR3 is 12 amino acids long. Germline V CDR1 and CDR2: SGHDT, YYEEEE. CDR3 sequence (DNA): TGTGCCAGCAGCAGGGACTTCGACGAGCAGTACTTC. Translating it yields CASSRDFDEQYF.

This clonotype was found a few times. The chain combines TRBV5-4 with TRBJ1-1, with D possibly TRBD1 on 6 matching bases. Germline values: CDR1 SGHNT, CDR2 YYREEE (reference sequence). The CDR3 is 15 amino acids. Trimming left V 1 base short and J 4 bases short, with 14 bases between. As DNA, the CDR3 is TGTGCCAGCAGCTTGAGGTCAGGGGAAGGCACTGAAGCTTTCTTT. Protein: CASSLRSGEGTEAFF.

The table lists this clonotype with a few counts. The chain recombines TRBV19 with TRBJ2-1; possibly TRBD2 for D (5 bases). Between the trimmed V and J ends, which lost 2 bases and 9 bases, there was a span of 17 bases. The CDR3 covers 15 residues. Germline V gives CDR1 LNHDA, CDR2 SQIVND (reference sequence). Here the CDR3 DNA reads TGTGCCAGTAGTATACACGGGTCGGGAAGCGTTGAGCAGTTCTTC. Translation: CASSIHGSGSVEQFF. The whole variable domain, remainder taken from reference TRBV19 and TRBJ2-1, is DGGITQSPKYLFRKEGQNVTLSCEQNLNHDAMYWYRQDPGQGLRLIYYSQIVNDFQKGDIAEGYSVSREKKESFPLTVTSAQKNPTAFYLCASSIHGSGSVEQFFGPGTRLTVL.

This clonotype came up many times. The chain combines TRBV7-2 with TRBJ2-1, with TRBD1 identical over 7 bases. CDR1 SGHTA and CDR2 FQGNSA come from the germline V gene. This CDR3 comprises 14 residues. With V trimmed by 4 bases and J by 8 bases, 8 bases remained unmatched. The CDR3 loop reads CASSSPTGKDEQFF. The CDR3 DNA follows: TGTGCCAGCAGCTCCCCGACAGGGAAGGATGAGCAGTTCTTC.

The chain links TRBV7-9 to TRBJ1-5; TRBD1 matches at 7 bases. This CDR3 spans 15 amino acids. Germline assignment: CDR1 SEHNR and CDR2 FQNEAQ (reference sequence). With V trimmed by 5 bases and J by 5 bases, 9 bases remained unmatched. CDR3 nucleotide sequence: TGTGCCAGCAGCCCCCCTGGGGACAGAGATCAGCCCCAGCATTTT. It is translated as CASSPPGDRDQPQHF.

The genes are TRBV24-1 and TRBJ2-2, with TRBD1 identical over 8 bases. Germline CDR1 reads KGHDR; CDR2 reads SFDVKD. CDR3 length: 17 amino acids. The V gene end was trimmed by 0 bases and the J gene end by 0 bases; junction bases not matched to a gene: 2. The CDR3 DNA reads as TGTGCCACCAGTGATTTGGGGACAGGAGCGAACACCGGGGAGCTGTTTTTT. It encodes CATSDLGTGANTGELFF.

The rearrangement uses TRBV11-2 and TRBJ2-1; D might be TRBD1 (6 bases). CDR1 is SGHAT and CDR2 is FQNNGV in the germline V gene. CDR3 length equals 11 residues. Trimming removed 5 bases from V and 10 bases from J, with 9 bases in between. This CDR3 is CASSQGTEQFF. CDR3 in DNA: TGTGCCAGCAGCCAGGGGACAGAGCAGTTCTTC.

This clonotype was counted a few times. The chain joins TRBV19 to TRBJ1-6; tentatively, D is TRBD1 (5 bases). This CDR3 has 17 residues. V was cut by 7 bases and J by 7 bases, with 23 bases left in between. In germline, CDR1 is LNHDA, CDR2 SQIVND (reference sequence). The chain's CDR3 is CASTPRGRGYMNSPLHF. The DNA for the CDR3 is TGTGCCAGTACTCCTAGGGGTCGGGGATATATGAATTCACCCCTCCACTTT.

This clonotype was found a few times. The chain carries TRBV7-9 and TRBJ2-7, with D tentatively TRBD2 (5 bases). V was clipped by 4 bases and J by 7 bases, with 11 bases between them. The CDR3 is 12 amino acids. Looked up from germline, CDR1 is SEHNR and CDR2 is FQNEAQ (reference sequence). The CDR3, as DNA: TGTGCCAGCAGCTCCCCCGGGGAAGAGCAGTACTTC. Residues: CASSSPGEEQYF.

This clonotype was counted between two and nine times. V is TRBV28 and J is TRBJ2-1; TRBD1 agrees at 9 bases. CDR3 length: 15 amino acids. V lost 6 bases to trimming and J lost 12 bases; unmatched junction nucleotides: 15. Germline values: CDR1 MDHEN, CDR2 SYDVKM. CDR3 bases: TGTGCCAGCAGGCAATACGGGACAGGGTCTTACGGGCAGTTCTTC. As protein: CASRQYGTGSYGQFF.

This clonotype appeared many times. The chain employs TRBV7-2 and TRBJ2-3; tentatively, D is TRBD2 (5 bases). The CDR3 extends over 12 amino acids. Looked up from germline, CDR1 is SGHTA and CDR2 is FQGNSA. Trimming removed 1 base at V and 6 bases at J, with 5 bases between. This CDR3 reads CASSLVADTQYF. DNA of the CDR3: TGTGCCAGCAGCTTAGTAGCGGATACGCAGTATTTT.

In its sample, this clonotype was seen many times. The CDR3 region is CASSLPLAGAPTTYNEQFF. The DNA of the CDR3 is TGTGCCAGCAGCTTACCCCTAGCGGGGGCGCCAACTACTTACAATGAGCAGTTCTTC. The chain uses TRBV7-8 and TRBJ2-1, with 10 bases matching TRBD2. Germline CDR1 SGHVS, CDR2 FQNEAQ. The J segment lost 4 bases and the V segment lost 2 bases, leaving 14 bases of the junction unmatched. The length of the CDR3 is 19 residues.

This rearrangement joins TRBV7-6 to TRBJ2-3, with 16 bases identical to TRBD2. The CDR3 consists of 17 residues. CDR1 is SGHVS and CDR2 is FNYEAQ in the germline V gene. V lost 4 bases and J lost 6; bases outside the gene matches: 7. DNA for the CDR3: TGTGCCAGCAGCTGGGGACTAGCGGGGGGGCTGAGGGATACGCAGTATTTT. The encoded protein is CASSWGLAGGLRDTQYF. Full variable domain (rest looked up from reference TRBV7-6 and TRBJ2-3): GAGVSQSPRYKVTKRGQDVALRCDPISGHVSLYWYRQALGQGPEFLTYFNYEAQQDKSGLPNDRFSAERPEGSISTLTIQRTEQRDSAMYRCASSWGLAGGLRDTQYFGPGTRLTVL.

This sequence joins TRBV27 and TRBJ2-1; D is perhaps TRBD2 (5 bases). This CDR3 is built from 13 residues. Per germline, CDR1 MNHEY and CDR2 SMNVEV (reference sequence). V dropped 4 bases and J dropped 4 bases, with 8 bases sitting between them. CDR3 nucleotide sequence: TGTGCCAGCAGTTGGACTGGGTACAATGAGCAGTTCTTC. It codes for CASSWTGYNEQFF.

The chain has TRBV30 and TRBJ2-3; no definite D call. The CDR3 runs to 11 residues. Trimming cost V 6 bases and J 4 bases, with 8 bases left between them. The germline V gene encodes CDR1 GTSNPN and CDR2 SVGIG (reference sequence). The CDR3 DNA reads as TGTGCCTGTGTAGGCCCAGATACGCAGTATTTT. Residues: CACVGPDTQYF.